This T cell receptor beta chain was observed in a study of blood T cell repertoires in COVID-19. Background on the study: Samples of COVID-19 (acute and convalescent) were obtained from the United States, Italy and Spain. The cDNA or gDNA used as material had been derived from T cells, B-cell-depleted T cells, or PBMCs.

V lost 3 bases and J lost 5, with 13 bases in between. Germline V CDR1 and CDR2: MNHEY, SVGAGI. CDR3 length: 14 residues. Original processing notes: Estimates of nucleated cell counts were drawn from the amplification of reference gene primers. Libraries were prepared by immunoSEQ multiplex PCR; TCRdb keeps only in-frame clonotypes and omits some of them. Clone size and the V and J calls come from that table; the DNA yielded D and trimming. The sample lists 95,000 to 150,000 clones; about 85% were seen once. Sample: peripheral blood. The receptor was isolated from a woman older than 75 with acute or convalescent COVID-19. The chain combines TRBV6-5 with TRBJ1-2, with no clear D. The DNA for the CDR3 is TGTGCCAGCAGTTATCTCGGCGGGAATTATGGCTACACCTTC. Residues: CASSYLGGNYGYTF.